This entry concerns a single T cell receptor (beta chain). Its antigen is not identified. The data are from a study of T-cell memory formation after mild COVID-19. Employing constant-segment primers, 5'RACE generated TCR alpha and TCR beta cDNA libraries bearing sample barcodes and UMIs. TCRdb redid the calling of the 5' RACE reads with MiXCR, one entry per CDR3 protein. The top ten hold approximately 8.4% of the sample, which has a few hundred thousand distinct CDR3 sequences, roughly 21% seen once. The CDR3 has 15 amino acids. CDR1 is SEHNR and CDR2 is FQNEAQ in the germline V gene (reference sequence). V lost 5 bases and J lost 0, with 13 bases in between. Regarding the study as a whole: Mainly CM and EM harbored the contracting CD4+ clones; mainly EMRA harbored the CD8+ ones.

The sequenced sample consisted of PBMCs or a T cell subset sorted from them (not recorded which). The TCR originated in an adult woman who had mild COVID-19 (a few samples of this study predate the infection). Cell type and time point are not known. The J gene is TRBJ1-1, the V gene TRBV7-9; tentatively, D is TRBD1 (5 bases). The CDR3 loop is CASSPAGTLNTEAFF. The CDR3 nucleotides read TGTGCCAGCAGCCCGGCAGGGACCCTGAACACTGAAGCTTTCTTT.